A selection of T cell receptor beta chains follows, all from one sample in a study of metastatic and nonmetastatic thyroid tumors. TCRdb re-called clones from the PCR reads using MiXCR. The profile shows 16,000 or so clones, about 24% of them singletons. Sequencing used tumor tissue. These receptors were collected from a male donor with papillary thyroid cancer or a benign thyroid nodule (not recorded which). Some clones in this sample may be carry-over from other donors' samples. The CDR3 runs from the conserved cysteine through the conserved F or W. A D gene is named only where the DNA matches it firmly. Only some rows state a clone size, as once, few, many or a class for expanded clones.

abundance	d_gene	v_gene	j_gene	CDR3aa	CDR3nt
few	-	TRBV6-1	TRBJ2-1	CASSNPGHNYNEQFF	TGTGCCAGCAGTAATCCGGGACACAATTACAATGAGCAGTTCTTC
-	TRBD1	TRBV7-3	TRBJ2-7	CASSSGQGAYEQYF	TGTGCCAGCAGCTCCGGACAGGGCGCCTACGAGCAGTACTTC
-	TRBD1	TRBV6-5	TRBJ1-2	CASSYVTGGRYGYTF	TGTGCCAGCAGTTACGTCACAGGGGGCAGGTATGGCTACACCTTC
-	-	TRBV20-1	TRBJ2-7	CSARIPRGPYEQYF	TGCAGTGCTAGAATCCCCAGGGGACCCTACGAGCAGTACTTC
medium-sized	TRBD1	TRBV6-1	TRBJ2-7	CASSETTGVGSYEQYF	TGTGCCAGCAGTGAAACCACAGGGGTAGGTTCCTACGAGCAGTACTTC
many	TRBD2	TRBV20-1	TRBJ2-3	CSASDQRGFTDTQYF	TGCAGTGCTAGTGACCAGCGGGGATTCACAGATACGCAGTATTTT
-	TRBD1	TRBV9	TRBJ1-3	CASSVGILEFGQGRNTIYF	TGTGCCAGCAGCGTAGGGATCCTGGAATTCGGACAGGGAAGAAACACCATATATTTT
many	TRBD1	TRBV3-1	TRBJ2-7	CASSPPGQGWNEQYF	TGTGCCAGCAGCCCACCGGGACAGGGGTGGAACGAGCAGTACTTC
-	-	TRBV20-1	TRBJ2-1	CSARSVRDTNYNEQFF	TGCAGTGCTAGGAGTGTCCGGGACACTAATTACAATGAGCAGTTCTTC
few	TRBD2	TRBV15	TRBJ2-1	CATSSGTSGTHEQFF	TGTGCCACCAGCAGTGGGACTAGCGGGACCCATGAGCAGTTCTTC
many	-	TRBV9	TRBJ1-2	CASSDTGASVSNYGYTF	TGTGCCAGCAGCGATACTGGGGCCTCAGTTAGTAACTATGGCTACACCTTC
few	-	TRBV19	TRBJ1-5	CASSRGSDDQPQHF	TGTGCCAGTAGTAGGGGCAGTGACGATCAGCCCCAGCATTTT
many	-	TRBV12-5	TRBJ2-2	CASAADQWGSTNTGELFF	TGTGCTAGTGCCGCAGATCAATGGGGTAGCACGAACACCGGGGAGCTGTTTTTT
many	-	TRBV18	TRBJ1-1	CASSPGRGGTEAFF	TGTGCCAGCTCACCAGGGCGAGGGGGGACTGAAGCTTTCTTT
few	-	TRBV4-2	TRBJ2-7	CASSQVWVESYEQYF	TGTGCCAGCAGCCAAGTCTGGGTGGAGAGTTACGAGCAGTACTTC
many	-	TRBV5-5	TRBJ2-1	CASSLGPGTEQFF	TGTGCCAGCAGCCTAGGCCCTGGAACGGAGCAGTTCTTC
-	TRBD1	TRBV4-2	TRBJ1-1	CASSLRDRGMNTEAFF	TGTGCCAGCAGCCTCCGGGACAGGGGCATGAACACTGAAGCTTTCTTT